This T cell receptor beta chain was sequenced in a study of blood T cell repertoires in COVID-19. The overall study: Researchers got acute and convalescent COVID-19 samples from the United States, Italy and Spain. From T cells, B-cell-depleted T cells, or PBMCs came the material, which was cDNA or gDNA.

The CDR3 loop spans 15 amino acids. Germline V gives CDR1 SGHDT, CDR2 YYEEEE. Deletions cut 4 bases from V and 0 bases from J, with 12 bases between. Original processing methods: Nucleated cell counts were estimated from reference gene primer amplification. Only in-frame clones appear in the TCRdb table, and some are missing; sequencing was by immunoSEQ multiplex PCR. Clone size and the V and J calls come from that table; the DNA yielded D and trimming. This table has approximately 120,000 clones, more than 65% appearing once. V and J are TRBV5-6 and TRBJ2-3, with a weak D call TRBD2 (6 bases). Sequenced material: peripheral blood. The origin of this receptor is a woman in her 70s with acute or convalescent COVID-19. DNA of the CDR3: TGTGCCAGCAGCACCGGACTATTTAGCACAGATACGCAGTATTTT. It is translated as CASSTGLFSTDTQYF.